This T cell receptor beta chain derives from a study of molecular identifiers for immune sequencing clone quantification. Study at large: In replicates, the authors split RNA from approximately 20,000 or 98,000 naive CD8 cells five ways and sequenced four.

In germline, CDR1 is LNHDA, CDR2 SQIVND (reference sequence). The CDR3 sequence is 11 residues long. From the PCR reads, TCRdb called clonotypes with MiXCR, one entry per CDR3 protein. The sample consists of around 480,000 distinct CDR3 sequences, around 23% of them appearing once. A note on this clonotype: No antigen is known for it.

RNA fractions of 10%, 30% or 50% and about 19,000 to 1,000,000 sorted cells were the source of naive CD8 libraries. Researchers sorted naive CD8 T cells as cells that were CD8+CD4-CCR7+CD45RA+. Study results and caveats: Clones with over 20 RNA copies captured over 98% of effector molecules but under 1% of naive ones.

The receptor's source is a human donor in good health. Some libraries in this study had Jurkat cell RNA spiked in. Input material: naive CD8+ T cells from blood, with Jurkat cell RNA spiked in. Subset meaning: FACS-sorted CD8+CD4-CCR7+CD45RA+ naive T cells. The chain combines TRBV19 with TRBJ2-5, with D unclear. The CDR3 here is CATASQETQYF. Here the CDR3 DNA reads TGTGCTACCGCGTCTCAAGAGACCCAGTACTTC.